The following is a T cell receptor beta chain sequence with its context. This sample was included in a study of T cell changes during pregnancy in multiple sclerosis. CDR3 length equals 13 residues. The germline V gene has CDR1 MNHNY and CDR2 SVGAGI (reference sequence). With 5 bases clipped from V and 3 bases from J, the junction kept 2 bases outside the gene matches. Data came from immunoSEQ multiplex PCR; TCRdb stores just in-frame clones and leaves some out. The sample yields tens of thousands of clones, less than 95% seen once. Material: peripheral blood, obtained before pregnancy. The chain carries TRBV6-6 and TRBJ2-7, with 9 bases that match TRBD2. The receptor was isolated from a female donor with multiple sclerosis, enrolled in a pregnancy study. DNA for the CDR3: TGTGCCAGCAGTCCTAGCGGGAACTACGAGCAGTACTTC. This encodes CASSPSGNYEQYF.